The entry below gives a single T cell receptor (beta chain) sequence along with its context. Its antigen is currently unknown. Cells were stimulated nonspecifically with anti-CD3/anti-CD28 magnetic beads. Responding CD4+ T cells were sorted by upregulation of both CD40 ligand and CD69. These data are taken from a study of persistence of HIV-infected CD4 T cells. The libraries were made with immunoSEQ version 4 in survey mode. Clones were sequenced by immunoSEQ multiplex PCR, and TCRdb holds only the in-frame ones, with some missing. Among some 50,000 clones listed, approximately 90% were seen once. Study results and caveats: Antigen-responding cells were enriched for degenerate expanded CDR3beta sequences.

This receptor was identified in an adult woman with HIV who was CMV-seropositive. Sequencing was performed on CD4+ T cells sorted from PBMCs after roughly 17-hour stimulation, taken from a patient who received antiretroviral therapy.

The CDR3 here is CASRQGGLMNTEAFF. CDR3 in DNA: TGTGCCAGCAGGCAGGGGGGCCTCATGAACACTGAAGCTTTCTTT. J is TRBJ1-1 and V is TRBV7-2; 7 bases are shared with TRBD1. Germline V gene data show CDR1 as SGHTA and CDR2 as FQGNSA. The CDR3 is 15 residues long. V shed 6 bases, J shed 0 bases, and the junction held 7 bases outside the gene matches.